A single sample gave rise to the 21 T cell receptor beta chains below, sequenced in a study of blood T cell repertoires in COVID-19. Using immunoSEQ multiplex PCR, the repertoire was profiled, and TCRdb retains in-frame clones only, with some absent. The table lists a few hundred thousand clones, approximately 85% of them singletons, with 0.85% to 1% in the top ten. Sequencing was performed on peripheral blood. These receptors all stem from a human donor with COVID-19, enrolled during active disease. The donor label of this sample is uncertain.

V gene TRBV28 combines with J gene TRBJ1-1; D might be TRBD1 (5 bases). This CDR3 has 13 amino acids. Per the germline V gene, CDR1 is MDHEN and CDR2 is SYDVKM. The germline V and J ends were trimmed by 10 bases and 3 bases, with 15 bases remaining between them. CDR3 residues: CATIPPGDTEAFF. The CDR3 region has the DNA TGTGCCACCATCCCCCCGGGGGACACTGAAGCTTTCTTT.

The J gene is TRBJ2-3, the V gene TRBV6-5; 11 bases fit TRBD2. CDR1 MNHEY and CDR2 SVGAGI come from the germline V gene. The CDR3 runs 14 residues. With 8 bases clipped from V and 5 bases from J, the junction kept 6 bases outside the gene matches. The chain's CDR3 is CASLSSGRIDTQYF. In DNA, the CDR3 is TGTGCCAGCCTATCTAGCGGGAGGATAGATACGCAGTATTTT.

A few counts support this clone. A read error may account for a junction end that differs from germline. V is TRBV7-7 and J is TRBJ2-5; the D is unclear. Germline lookup yields CDR1 SSHAT and CDR2 FNYEAQ (reference sequence). CDR3 length: 13 amino acids. CDR3 region: CASSFAAQETQYF. CDR3 sequence (DNA): TGTGCTAGCAGCTTCGCGGCTCAAGAGACCCAGTACTTC.

The rearrangement links TRBV15 to TRBJ1-3; D unresolved. Germline V CDR1 and CDR2: LNHNV, YYDKDF (reference sequence). CDR3 length: 15 amino acids. Trimming removed 4 bases from V and 4 bases from J, with 14 bases in between. The CDR3 loop is CATSKGAGLGNTIYF. In nucleotides, the CDR3 is TGTGCCACCAGCAAGGGAGCGGGGTTGGGAAACACCATATATTTT.

The chain combines TRBV27 with TRBJ2-3, with a possible D match to TRBD2 (5 bases). The CDR3 runs 14 residues. Germline V gene lookup returns CDR1 MNHEY and CDR2 SMNVEV (reference sequence). The V end lost 3 bases, the J end lost 3 bases, and 10 bases lay between the germline ends. CDR3 in amino acids: CASSFWEYTDTQYF. CDR3 DNA: TGTGCCAGCAGTTTCTGGGAGTATACAGATACGCAGTATTTT.

V is TRBV19 and J is TRBJ1-1; maybe TRBD1 (6 bases). Deletions cut 3 bases from V and 5 bases from J, with 13 bases between. CDR3 length: 14 amino acids. The germline V gene encodes CDR1 LNHDA and CDR2 SQIVND (reference sequence). The CDR3 protein is CASSIHSDRTEAFF. Here the CDR3 DNA reads TGTGCCAGTAGTATCCACTCTGACAGGACTGAAGCTTTCTTT.

The CDR3 spells CAISDGKTSSSYEQYF. CDR3 DNA sequence: TGTGCCATCAGTGATGGGAAGACTAGTAGCTCCTACGAGCAGTACTTC. V and J are TRBV10-3 and TRBJ2-7; TRBD2 is a possible D gene (6 bases). CDR1 and CDR2 from the germline V gene are ENHRY and SYGVKD. This CDR3 region has 16 residues. V was pared by 3 bases and J by 0 bases, with 15 bases between.

The rearrangement uses TRBV6-6 and TRBJ2-2, with TRBD1 matching over 7 bases. V shed 8 bases, J shed 0 bases, and the junction held 3 bases outside the gene matches. Germline-derived CDR1 and CDR2 are MNHNY and SVGAGI (reference sequence). The CDR3 is 14 amino acids. The CDR3 loop reads CASADRANTGELFF. The CDR3 region has the DNA TGTGCCAGCGCCGACAGGGCGAACACCGGGGAGCTGTTTTTT.

This chain uses TRBV5-8 with TRBJ1-6; TRBD1 aligns across 9 bases. Losses at the gene ends were 3 bases for V and 13 bases for J; bases not matched to a gene: 11. The CDR3 has 15 amino acids. Germline CDR1 and CDR2: SGHTS and YDEGEE. Here the CDR3 DNA reads TGTGCCAGCAGCTGGACTCGGACAGGGGTCTCTCCCCTCCACTTT. It yields the protein CASSWTRTGVSPLHF. Variable domain in full (rest from reference TRBV5-8 and TRBJ1-6): EAGVTQSPTHLIKTRGQQATLRCSPISGHTSVYWYQQALGLGLQFLLWYDEGEERNRGNFPPRFSGRQFPNYSSELNVNALELEDSALYLCASSWTRTGVSPLHFGNGTRLTVT.

This chain connects TRBV5-4 to TRBJ1-1, with D uncertain. Germline CDR1 SGHNT, CDR2 YYREEE (reference sequence). This CDR3 region has 13 residues. V dropped 4 bases and J dropped 7 bases, with 14 bases sitting between them. CDR3 protein: CASSPEGDREAFF. The CDR3 coding sequence is TGTGCCAGCAGCCCCGAGGGAGACCGTGAAGCTTTCTTT.

This clone was recorded once. The CDR3 protein is CASSSRLAGYSSSYNEQFF. CDR3 nucleotide sequence: TGTGCCAGCAGTTCGCGACTAGCGGGGTACTCGAGCTCCTACAATGAGCAGTTCTTC. The genes are TRBV27 and TRBJ2-1; 11 bases map to TRBD2. CDR1 and CDR2 from the germline V gene are MNHEY and SMNVEV (reference sequence). This CDR3 region has 19 residues. The J segment lost 0 bases and the V segment lost 4 bases, leaving 11 bases of the junction unmatched.

The V and J genes are TRBV11-2 and TRBJ2-3, with D perhaps matching TRBD1 (5 bases). The germline V gene encodes CDR1 SGHAT and CDR2 FQNNGV. V was shortened by 2 bases and J by 4 bases, with 10 bases between the two germline ends. The CDR3 covers 14 residues. The CDR3 sequence: CASSLMQGADTQYF. CDR3 bases: TGTGCCAGCAGCTTAATGCAGGGCGCAGATACGCAGTATTTT.

The chain combines TRBV5-1 with TRBJ2-5, with a weak D call TRBD2 (6 bases). This CDR3 has 16 residues. Per the germline V gene, CDR1 is SGHRS and CDR2 is YFSETQ. The V end lost 7 bases, the J end lost 6 bases, and 25 bases lay between the germline ends. The CDR3 loop reads CASALSLSGGEQTQYF. CDR3 in DNA: TGCGCCAGCGCCCTCTCCCTTAGCGGAGGGGAACAGACCCAGTACTTC.

The chain is built from TRBV2 and TRBJ2-5; TRBD2 aligns across 7 bases. The end of the DNA fits TRBJ2-7 better, so the J call may be wrong. The CDR3 runs to 14 residues. Per germline, CDR1 SNHLY and CDR2 FYNNEI. CDR3 loop: CASGWRGSSYEQYF. Written as DNA, the CDR3 is TGTGCCAGCGGGTGGCGCGGGAGCTCCTACGAGCAGTACTTC.

The genes are TRBV9 and TRBJ2-1; 9 bases are a match to TRBD2. Per germline, CDR1 SGDLS and CDR2 YYNGEE. J gave up 7 bases and V 3 bases, and 8 bases lay outside the gene matches. CDR3 length: 15 residues. The DNA of the CDR3 is TGTGCCAGCAGCGGAAGCGGGAGGCGTATTAATGAGCAGTTCTTC. This encodes CASSGSGRRINEQFF.

The CDR3 here is CASSRRPSQGSGRGEKLFF. Here the CDR3 DNA reads TGTGCCAGCAGCCGCAGACCATCACAAGGGTCGGGTAGGGGTGAAAAACTGTTTTTT. This sequence joins TRBV5-4 and TRBJ1-4; weak D call: TRBD1 (5 bases). Germline CDR1 SGHNT, CDR2 YYREEE (reference sequence). This CDR3 is 19 amino acids long. Trimming pared 4 bases from V and 7 bases from J, leaving 29 bases between.

The chain joins TRBV12-3 or TRBV12-4 to TRBJ2-7; TRBD1 aligns across 10 bases. V dropped 7 bases and J dropped 6; count of bases not matched to a gene: 6. This CDR3 is 13 amino acids long. The CDR3 sequence: CASNFGDRGEQYF. The CDR3 DNA is TGTGCCAGCAATTTTGGGGACAGGGGCGAGCAGTACTTC.

This rearrangement joins TRBV9 to TRBJ2-3; D gene ambiguous. This CDR3 is built from 13 residues. Trimming left V 1 base short and J 2 bases short, with 5 bases between. Looked up from germline, CDR1 is SGDLS and CDR2 is YYNGEE. Here the CDR3 DNA reads TGTGCCAGCAGCGTATTCTACACAGATACGCAGTATTTT. Translating gives CASSVFYTDTQYF. The entire variable domain, with the rest obtained from reference TRBV9 and TRBJ2-3, is as follows: DSGVTQTPKHLITATGQRVTLRCSPRSGDLSVYWYQQSLDQGLQFLIQYYNGEERAKGNILERFSAQQFPDLHSELNLSSLELGDSALYFCASSVFYTDTQYFGPGTRLTVL.

The CDR3 bases are TGTGCCAGCAGCTTAGTAGCCGGACTAGCGGGAGAGGAAGTAAATGAGCAGTTCTTC. Translating it yields CASSLVAGLAGEEVNEQFF. The J gene is TRBJ2-1, the V gene TRBV7-9; TRBD2 aligns across 13 bases. Unmatched junction bases numbered 13, after V lost 1 base and J lost 7 bases. Germline loops: CDR1 SEHNR, CDR2 FQNEAQ (reference sequence). This CDR3 spans 19 amino acids.

This sequence joins TRBV28 and TRBJ2-5; D call uncertain. The ends were cut back, 4 bases at V and 1 base at J, with 13 bases in the middle. This CDR3 has 15 amino acids. The germline CDR1 and CDR2 sequences are MDHEN and SYDVKM. CDR3: CASSYFGGFQETQYF. CDR3 DNA: TGTGCCAGCAGTTACTTCGGCGGTTTCCAAGAGACCCAGTACTTC.

The chain combines TRBV13 with TRBJ1-3; D gene unclear. This CDR3 region has 16 residues. Trimming took 5 bases from V and 1 from J, leaving 15 bases between them. Per the germline V gene, CDR1 is PRHDT and CDR2 is FYEKMQ (reference sequence). CDR3 sequence reads: CASSLRSLASGNTIYF. The CDR3 nucleotides are TGTGCCAGCAGCCTACGGAGCTTGGCTTCTGGAAACACCATATATTTT. The variable domain in full, completed from reference TRBV13 and TRBJ1-3, reads AAGVIQSPRHLIKEKRETATLKCYPIPRHDTVYWYQQGPGQDPQFLISFYEKMQSDKGSIPDRFSAQQFSDYHSELNMSSLELGDSALYFCASSLRSLASGNTIYFGEGSWLTVV.